This T cell receptor beta chain appears in the sequencing data of a study of beta chain features in type 1 diabetes. The entirety of the isolated RNA underwent reverse transcription, so expressed TCRB transcripts were sequenced. Clones were read by immunoSEQ multiplex PCR, and TCRdb kept only the in-frame ones, dropping some. The sample lists about 360,000 clones, roughly 12% seen once, with 0.017% in the top ten. This clone was found a few times. The V gene lost 1 base and the J gene lost 1 base, with 9 bases spanning the gap. CDR1 is SGHKS and CDR2 is YYEKEE in the germline V gene (reference sequence). The CDR3 has 16 residues.

The source material was naive CD4+ T cells from blood. This chain joins TRBV5-5 and TRBJ2-6; a weak D match, TRBD1 (5 bases). This TCR came from a man aged 18-30 years in good health. CDR3 nucleotides: TGTGCCAGCAGCTTGTGGCAGGGATCTGGGGCCAACGTCCTGACTTTC. Its translation: CASSLWQGSGANVLTF.